The present T cell receptor (beta chain) was sequenced within a study of blood T cell repertoires in COVID-19 (TCRdb year 2020). With respect to the entire study: Collaborator samples came from the United States, Italy and Spain and covered acute and convalescent phases of COVID-19. The prospective study material was composed of cDNA or gDNA derived from T cells, B-cell-depleted T cells, or PBMCs. Deeply sampled blood TCRbeta repertoires from subjects exposed to, actively infected with, or recovered from COVID-19 were included in the dataset. The repertoires were released in a freely available public database meant as a resource for research on the immune response to SARS-CoV-2. The samples were drawn from the first 160 participants of the ongoing ImmuneRACE study and from under 1,500 subjects provided by 6 global collaborators. The sample metadata nearly always contained a de-identified subject ID, COVID-19 status, age in years and sex. Where available, HLA class I and class II types were taken from metadata supplied by the sample provider and were not determined by assay-based typing.

The immunoSEQ Assay, a bias-controlled multiplex PCR, was used to amplify TCRbeta CDR3 regions from genomic DNA. The published analysis was carried out like this. The number of nucleated cells in each sample was estimated from the amplification of reference gene primers within the assay. Sequence reads were collapsed and filtered to measure the absolute abundance of every unique TCRbeta CDR3 rearrangement. For each sample, productive Simpson clonality was calculated by taking the square root of Simpson's diversity index across productive rearrangements. TCRdb took over this immuneACCESS table, retaining in-frame rearrangements with V and J assigned. Such tables are incomplete; in checked studies, under half of the missing clones stem from an unresolved V gene, and the remainder is unexplained. Clone size and the V and J calls come from that table; the DNA yielded D and trimming. Present in this sample are about 300,000 clones, 75% to 90% of which were seen just once. The ten largest make up about 1.8% of the sample.

A note on this clone: What this receptor recognizes is not known. One base away there is no much larger clone; base qualities are not given.

Broader findings and caveats from the paper: How much clinical and demographic metadata was included differed by source and by participant, and the metadata was provided uncurated.

Sequences SGHRS (CDR1) and YFSETQ (CDR2) are obtained from the germline V gene. V sheds 6 bases and J sheds 5 bases, leaving 21 bases between their ends. The CDR3 sequence holds 16 residues, the cysteine and phenylalanine included. The DNA shown is the 48-base CDR3, in frame from base 1. Participants in the prospective study were aged roughly 18 to 89 years, lived in 20 to 25 United States geographic areas, and enrolled through a virtual design. Cohort assignment in the prospective study relied on participant-reported clinical history from a screening survey and a study questionnaire. Recovered participants in ImmuneRACE Cohort 3 were defined as having two consecutive negative NP/OP PCR tests, clearance from a healthcare professional, or resolution of symptoms. In the prospective study, whole blood, serum and a nasopharyngeal or oropharyngeal swab were collected from each participant by mobile phlebotomists. Participants in the prospective study had the option to provide additional blood draws and questionnaires over an approximately two-month period. Before DNA extraction, prospective study blood samples were shipped either frozen or at room temperature.

What was sequenced was PBMCs or T cells enriched from blood (not recorded which). This receptor was taken from a woman in her forties who had recovered from COVID-19. The sequence is built from TRBV5-1 and TRBJ2-1; the D region possibly corresponds to TRBD2 (5 bases align). The nucleotide sequence reads as follows: TGCGCCAGCAAATTGGGTAGCGCCATGCCCCACAATGAGCAGTTCTTC. Its coded protein is CASKLGSAMPHNEQFF.